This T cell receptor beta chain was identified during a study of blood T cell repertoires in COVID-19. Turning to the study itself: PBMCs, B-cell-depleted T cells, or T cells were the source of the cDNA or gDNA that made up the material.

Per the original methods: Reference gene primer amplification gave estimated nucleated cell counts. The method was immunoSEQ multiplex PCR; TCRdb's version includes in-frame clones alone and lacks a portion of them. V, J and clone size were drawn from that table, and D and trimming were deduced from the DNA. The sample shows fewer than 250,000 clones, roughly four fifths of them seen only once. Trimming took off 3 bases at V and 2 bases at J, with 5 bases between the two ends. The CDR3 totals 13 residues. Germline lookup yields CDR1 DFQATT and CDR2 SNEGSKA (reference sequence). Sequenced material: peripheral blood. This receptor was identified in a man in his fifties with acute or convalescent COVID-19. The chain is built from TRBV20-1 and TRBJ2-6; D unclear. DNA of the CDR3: TGCAGTGCTAGTCGAGCTGGGGCCAACGTCCTGACTTTC. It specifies CSASRAGANVLTF.